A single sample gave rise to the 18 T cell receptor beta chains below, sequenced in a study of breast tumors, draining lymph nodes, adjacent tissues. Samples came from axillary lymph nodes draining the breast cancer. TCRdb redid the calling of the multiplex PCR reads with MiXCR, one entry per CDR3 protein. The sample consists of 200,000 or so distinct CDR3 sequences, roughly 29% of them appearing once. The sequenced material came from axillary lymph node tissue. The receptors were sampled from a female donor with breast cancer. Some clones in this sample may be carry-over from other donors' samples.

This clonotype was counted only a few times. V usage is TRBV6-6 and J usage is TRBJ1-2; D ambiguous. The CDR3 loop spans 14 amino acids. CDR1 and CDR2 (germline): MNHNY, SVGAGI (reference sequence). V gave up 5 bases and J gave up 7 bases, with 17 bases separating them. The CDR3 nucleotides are TGTGCCAGCAGTCCCCGAAAAGGGTCCCTTGGCTACACCTTC. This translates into CASSPRKGSLGYTF.

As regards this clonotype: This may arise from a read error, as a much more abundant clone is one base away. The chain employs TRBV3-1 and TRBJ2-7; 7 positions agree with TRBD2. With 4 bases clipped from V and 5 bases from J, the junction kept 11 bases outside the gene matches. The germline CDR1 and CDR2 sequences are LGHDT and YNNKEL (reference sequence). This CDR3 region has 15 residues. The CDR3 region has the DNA TGTGCCAGCAGCCCGGATGGGGGAGGGCCTGACGAGCAGTACTTC. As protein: CASSPDGGGPDEQYF.

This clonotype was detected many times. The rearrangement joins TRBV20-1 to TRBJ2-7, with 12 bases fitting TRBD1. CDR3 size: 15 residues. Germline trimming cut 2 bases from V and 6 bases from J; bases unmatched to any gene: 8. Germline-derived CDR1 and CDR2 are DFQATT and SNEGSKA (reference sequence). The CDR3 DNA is TGCAGTGCTAGATCGGGACAGGGGGCACTTTTCGAGCAGTACTTC. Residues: CSARSGQGALFEQYF.

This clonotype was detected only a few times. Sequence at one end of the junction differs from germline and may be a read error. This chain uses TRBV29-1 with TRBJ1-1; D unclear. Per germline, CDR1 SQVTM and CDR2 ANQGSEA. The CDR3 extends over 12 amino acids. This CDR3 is CSVEEQAGGASF. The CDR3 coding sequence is TGCAGCGTTGAAGAGCAGGCTGGTGGAGCTTCCTTT.

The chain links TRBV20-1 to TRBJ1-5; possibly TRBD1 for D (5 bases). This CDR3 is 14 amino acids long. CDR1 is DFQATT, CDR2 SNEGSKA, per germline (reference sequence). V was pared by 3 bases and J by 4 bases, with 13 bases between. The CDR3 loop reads CSASPGKRNQPQHF. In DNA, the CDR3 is TGCAGTGCTAGCCCAGGGAAGAGGAATCAGCCCCAGCATTTT.

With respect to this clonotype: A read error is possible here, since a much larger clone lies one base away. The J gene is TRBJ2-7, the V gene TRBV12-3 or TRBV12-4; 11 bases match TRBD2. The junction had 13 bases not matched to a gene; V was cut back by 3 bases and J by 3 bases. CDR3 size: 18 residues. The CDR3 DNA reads TGTGCCAGCAGTTTCGTCGTGAATAGCGGGAGGGCCGACTACGAGCAGTACTTC. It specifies CASSFVVNSGRADYEQYF.

The CDR3 is CATFPRGYNEQFF. The DNA of the CDR3 is TGTGCCACCTTCCCCCGAGGCTACAATGAGCAGTTCTTC. This rearrangement joins TRBV28 to TRBJ2-1; D is undetermined. Trimming shortened V by 10 bases and J by 3 bases, and 13 bases separated the two germline ends. The CDR3 loop spans 13 amino acids. The germline gives CDR1 MDHEN, CDR2 SYDVKM.

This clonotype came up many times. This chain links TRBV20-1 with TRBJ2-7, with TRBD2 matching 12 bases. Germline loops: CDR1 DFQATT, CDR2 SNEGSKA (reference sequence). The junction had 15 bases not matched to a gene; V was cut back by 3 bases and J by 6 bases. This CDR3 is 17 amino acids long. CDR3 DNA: TGCAGTGCTAGTGGGACTAGCGGGCGGGTGGGGTTTAGCGAGCAGTACTTC. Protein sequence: CSASGTSGRVGFSEQYF.

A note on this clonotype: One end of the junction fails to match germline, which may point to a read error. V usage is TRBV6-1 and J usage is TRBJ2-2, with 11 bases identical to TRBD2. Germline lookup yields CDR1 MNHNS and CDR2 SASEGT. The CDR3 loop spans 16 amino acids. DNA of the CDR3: TGTGCCAACAGTTACTTACTAGCGGGAGTGTCCGGGGAGCTGTTTTTT. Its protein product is CANSYLLAGVSGELFF.

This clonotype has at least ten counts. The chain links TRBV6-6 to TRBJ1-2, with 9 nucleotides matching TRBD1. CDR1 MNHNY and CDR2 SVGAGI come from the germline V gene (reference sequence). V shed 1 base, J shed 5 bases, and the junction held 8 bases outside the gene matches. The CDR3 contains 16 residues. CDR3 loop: CASSYYEGQGGYGYTF. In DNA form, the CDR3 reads TGTGCCAGCAGTTACTACGAGGGACAGGGAGGGTATGGCTACACCTTC.

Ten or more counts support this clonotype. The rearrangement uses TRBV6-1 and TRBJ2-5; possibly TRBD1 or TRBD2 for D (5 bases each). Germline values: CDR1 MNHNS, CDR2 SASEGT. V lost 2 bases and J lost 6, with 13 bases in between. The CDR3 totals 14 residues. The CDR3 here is CASSESGWGKTQYF. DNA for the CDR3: TGTGCCAGCAGTGAAAGTGGCTGGGGGAAGACCCAGTACTTC.

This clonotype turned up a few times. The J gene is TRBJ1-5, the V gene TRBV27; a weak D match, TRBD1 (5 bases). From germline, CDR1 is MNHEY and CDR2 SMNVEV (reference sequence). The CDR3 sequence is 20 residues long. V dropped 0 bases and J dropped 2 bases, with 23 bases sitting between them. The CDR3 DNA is TGTGCCAGCAGTTTATCCCTCAACCCTTGGGACGGGCTAGGCAATCAGCCCCAGCATTTT. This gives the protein CASSLSLNPWDGLGNQPQHF.

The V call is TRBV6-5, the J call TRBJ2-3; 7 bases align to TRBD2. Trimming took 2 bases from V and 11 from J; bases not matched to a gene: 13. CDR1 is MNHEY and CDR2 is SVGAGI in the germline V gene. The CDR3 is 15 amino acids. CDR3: CASSYTRGEYVEQYF. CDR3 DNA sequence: TGTGCCAGCAGTTACACCCGGGGGGAATACGTTGAGCAGTATTTT.

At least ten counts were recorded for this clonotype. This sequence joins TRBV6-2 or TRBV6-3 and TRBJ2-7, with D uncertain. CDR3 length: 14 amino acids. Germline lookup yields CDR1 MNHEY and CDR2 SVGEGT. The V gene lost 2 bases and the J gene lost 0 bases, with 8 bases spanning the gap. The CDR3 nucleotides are TGTGCCAGCAGTTACGTGCTCACCTCCTACGAGCAGTACTTC. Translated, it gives CASSYVLTSYEQYF.

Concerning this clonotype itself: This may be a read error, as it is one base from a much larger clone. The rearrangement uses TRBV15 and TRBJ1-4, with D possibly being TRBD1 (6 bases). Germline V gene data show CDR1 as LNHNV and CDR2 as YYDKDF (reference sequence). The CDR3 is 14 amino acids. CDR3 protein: CAATDTGTVEKLSF. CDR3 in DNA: TGTGCCGCCACCGATACAGGGACGGTGGAAAAACTGTCTTTT.

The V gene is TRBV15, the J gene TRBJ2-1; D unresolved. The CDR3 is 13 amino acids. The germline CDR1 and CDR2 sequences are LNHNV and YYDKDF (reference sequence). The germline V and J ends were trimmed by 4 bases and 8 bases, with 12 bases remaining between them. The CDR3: CATSTQGRYEQFF. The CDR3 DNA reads TGTGCCACCAGCACGCAAGGGCGGTATGAGCAGTTCTTC.

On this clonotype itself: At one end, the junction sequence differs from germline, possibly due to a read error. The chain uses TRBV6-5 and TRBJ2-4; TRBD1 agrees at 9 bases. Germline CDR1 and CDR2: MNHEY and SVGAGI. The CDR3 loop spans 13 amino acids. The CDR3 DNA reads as TGTGCCGGCAGTTCATGGACAGGGGACATTCAGTACTTC. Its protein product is CAGSSWTGDIQYF.

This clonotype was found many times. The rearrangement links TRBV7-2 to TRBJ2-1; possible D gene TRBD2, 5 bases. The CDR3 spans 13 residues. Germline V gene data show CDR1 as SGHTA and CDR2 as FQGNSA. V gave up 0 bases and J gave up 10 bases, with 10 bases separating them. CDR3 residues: CASSLADYSEQFF. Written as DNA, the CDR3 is TGTGCCAGCAGCTTAGCAGACTATTCCGAGCAGTTCTTC.